This record covers a single T cell receptor beta chain. No antigen is known for it. No quality values exist for individual bases; no much larger clone is one base distant. These data are taken from a study of blood T cell repertoires in COVID-19 (dated by TCRdb to 2020 to 2022). General notes on the study: Collaborator samples came from the United States, Italy and Spain and covered acute and convalescent phases of COVID-19. Where available, HLA class I and class II types were obtained from metadata supplied by the sample provider rather than from assay-based typing. The sample metadata nearly always contained a de-identified subject ID, COVID-19 status, age in years and sex. Samples were obtained from the ongoing ImmuneRACE study (first 160 participants) and from 1,254 subjects provided by 6 global collaborators. The material from the prospective study consisted of cDNA or gDNA derived from T cells, B-cell-depleted T cells, or PBMCs. The repertoires were released in a freely available public database intended as a resource for research on the immune response to SARS-CoV-2. The dataset comprised deeply sampled blood TCRbeta repertoires from subjects exposed to, actively infected with, or recovered from COVID-19.

The immunoSEQ Assay, a bias-controlled multiplex PCR, was used to amplify TCRbeta CDR3 regions from genomic DNA. In the paper's pipeline: The number of nucleated cells in each sample was estimated from the amplification of reference gene primers within the assay. To quantify the absolute abundance of each unique TCRbeta CDR3 rearrangement, sequence reads were collapsed and filtered. For each sample, productive Simpson clonality was calculated by taking the square root of Simpson's diversity index across productive rearrangements. The source is immuneACCESS, and TCRdb retained only in-frame sequences with V and J called. Part of the clones is not carried over; for the studies checked, unresolved V genes explain less than half of this, and the remainder is unexplained. V and J calls and clone size are copied from that table; D and trimming were computed from the DNA. Here the sample has around 70,000 clones; about 89% occur a single time. Approximately 0.59% of the sample lies in the top ten.

Whole blood was collected in K2EDTA tubes by collaborating institutions according to the institutions' own protocols. For TCRbeta analysis, collaborators shipped samples in one of three forms: frozen whole blood, isolated PBMCs, or DNA extracted from either of those sample types. From the germline V gene (reference sequence), CDR1 is LNHNV and CDR2 is YYDKDF. There are 16 amino acids in the CDR3, from cysteine to phenylalanine inclusive. Only CDR3 DNA is held: 48 bases, read in frame from base 1. V loses 1 base, J loses 7 bases, and the germline ends lie 17 bases apart. What the work shows at the level of the full study, not this receptor alone: The quantity of clinical and demographic metadata differed by source and by participant and was supplied without curation.

The specimen was peripheral blood. Recombination linked TRBV15 to TRBJ2-4; the D gene is possibly TRBD2, with 7 bases matching. The TCR originated in a man in his sixties with acute or convalescent COVID-19. The sequenced DNA is TGTGCCACCAGCAGAGGCGGCCGGGGGGCGGTGAACATTCAGTACTTC. It translates as CATSRGGRGAVNIQYF.